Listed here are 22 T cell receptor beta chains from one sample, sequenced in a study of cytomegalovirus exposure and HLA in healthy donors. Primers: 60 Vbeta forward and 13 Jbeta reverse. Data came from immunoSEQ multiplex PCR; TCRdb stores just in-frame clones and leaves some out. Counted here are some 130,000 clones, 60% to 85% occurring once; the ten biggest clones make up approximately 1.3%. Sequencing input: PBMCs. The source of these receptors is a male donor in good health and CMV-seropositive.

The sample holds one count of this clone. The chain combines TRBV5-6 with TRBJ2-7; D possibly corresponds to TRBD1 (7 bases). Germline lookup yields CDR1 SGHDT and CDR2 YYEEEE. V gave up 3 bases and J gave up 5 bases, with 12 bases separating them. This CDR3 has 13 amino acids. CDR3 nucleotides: TGTGCCAGCAGCTGGGGGGACAGTGACGAGCAGTACTTC. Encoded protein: CASSWGDSDEQYF.

CDR3 DNA: TGTGCCTGGAGTTCAGGGGTAGGAACTTCACCCCTCCACTTT. This sequence encodes CAWSSGVGTSPLHF. The V call is TRBV30, the J call TRBJ1-6; D might be TRBD1 (6 bases). Trimming removed 2 bases at V and 9 bases at J, with 14 bases between. The CDR3 is 14 amino acids. CDR1 is GTSNPN and CDR2 is SVGIG in the germline V gene (reference sequence).

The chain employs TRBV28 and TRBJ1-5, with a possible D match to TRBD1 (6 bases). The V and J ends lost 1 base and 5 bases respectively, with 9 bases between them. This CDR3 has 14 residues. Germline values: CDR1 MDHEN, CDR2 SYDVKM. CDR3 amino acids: CASSLSAGDQPQHF. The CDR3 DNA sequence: TGTGCCAGCAGTTTATCTGCAGGGGATCAGCCCCAGCATTTT.

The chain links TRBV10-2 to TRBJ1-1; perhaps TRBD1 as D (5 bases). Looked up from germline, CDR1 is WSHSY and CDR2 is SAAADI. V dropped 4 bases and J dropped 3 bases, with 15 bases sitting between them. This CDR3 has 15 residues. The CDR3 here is CASSGVGGGDTEAFF. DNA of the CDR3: TGCGCCAGCAGTGGAGTGGGGGGGGGAGACACTGAAGCTTTCTTT.

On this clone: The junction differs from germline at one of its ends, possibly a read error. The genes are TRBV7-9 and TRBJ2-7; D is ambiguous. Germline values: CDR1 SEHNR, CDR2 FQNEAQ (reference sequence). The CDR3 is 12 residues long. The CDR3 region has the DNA TGTTCCAGCAGCTCGCAGTTTTACGAGCAGTACTTC. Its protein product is CSSSSQFYEQYF.

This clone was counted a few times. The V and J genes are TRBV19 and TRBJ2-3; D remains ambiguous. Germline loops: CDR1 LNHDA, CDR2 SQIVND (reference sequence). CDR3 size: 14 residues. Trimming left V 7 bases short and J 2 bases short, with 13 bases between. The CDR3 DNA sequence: TGTGCCAGTAAGGAGTTTTCCTCCACAGATACGCAGTATTTT. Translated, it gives CASKEFSSTDTQYF.

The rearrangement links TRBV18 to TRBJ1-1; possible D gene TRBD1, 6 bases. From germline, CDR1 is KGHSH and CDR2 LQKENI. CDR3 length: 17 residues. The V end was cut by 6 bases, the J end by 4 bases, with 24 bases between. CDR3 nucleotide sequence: TGTGCCAGCTCTCAATCCGGGGGGGCTGGGTCGTCCACTGAAGCTTTCTTT. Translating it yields CASSQSGGAGSSTEAFF.

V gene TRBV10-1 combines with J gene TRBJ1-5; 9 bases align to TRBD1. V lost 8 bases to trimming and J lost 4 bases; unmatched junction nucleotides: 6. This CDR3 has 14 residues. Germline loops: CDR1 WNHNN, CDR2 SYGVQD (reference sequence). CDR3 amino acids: CASEVQGANQPQHF. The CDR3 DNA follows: TGCGCCAGCGAAGTACAGGGGGCAAATCAGCCCCAGCATTTT.

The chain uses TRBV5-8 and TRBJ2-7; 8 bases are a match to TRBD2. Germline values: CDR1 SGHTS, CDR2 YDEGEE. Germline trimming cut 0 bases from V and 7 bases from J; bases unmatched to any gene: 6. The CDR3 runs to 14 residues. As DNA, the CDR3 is TGTGCCAGCAGCTTGGCCGGGGGGGTCATGGAGCAGTACTTC. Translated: CASSLAGGVMEQYF.

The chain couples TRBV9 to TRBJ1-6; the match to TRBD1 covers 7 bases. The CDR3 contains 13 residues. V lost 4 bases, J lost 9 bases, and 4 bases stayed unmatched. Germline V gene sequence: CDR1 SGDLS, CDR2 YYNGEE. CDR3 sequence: CASSKGASSPLHF. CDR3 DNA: TGTGCCAGCAGCAAGGGGGCTAGTTCACCCCTCCACTTT. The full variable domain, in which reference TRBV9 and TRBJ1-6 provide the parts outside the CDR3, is DSGVTQTPKHLITATGQRVTLRCSPRSGDLSVYWYQQSLDQGLQFLIQYYNGEERAKGNILERFSAQQFPDLHSELNLSSLELGDSALYFCASSKGASSPLHFGNGTRLTVT.

The CDR3 DNA sequence: TGTGCCAGCAGTTTATCATGGACAGGGAGCCTTAACGAGCAGTACTTC. This sequence encodes CASSLSWTGSLNEQYF. The V call is TRBV6-5, the J call TRBJ2-5; 8 bases agree with TRBD1. Matching the DNA end better, TRBJ2-7 makes the J call doubtful. Per germline, CDR1 MNHEY and CDR2 SVGAGI. The CDR3 spans 16 residues.

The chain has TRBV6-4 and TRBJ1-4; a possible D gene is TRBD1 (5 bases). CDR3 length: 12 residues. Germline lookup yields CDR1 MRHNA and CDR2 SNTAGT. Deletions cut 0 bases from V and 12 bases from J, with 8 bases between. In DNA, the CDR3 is TGTGCCAGCAGTGACTCGTGGGGGGAACTGTTTTTT. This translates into CASSDSWGELFF.

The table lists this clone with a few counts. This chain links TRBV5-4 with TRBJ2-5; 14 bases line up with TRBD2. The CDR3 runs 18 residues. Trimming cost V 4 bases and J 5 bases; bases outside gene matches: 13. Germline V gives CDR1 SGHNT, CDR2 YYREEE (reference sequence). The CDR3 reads CASSHTGLAGGPRETQYF. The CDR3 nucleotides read TGTGCCAGCAGCCACACAGGACTAGCGGGGGGACCTCGGGAGACCCAGTACTTC.

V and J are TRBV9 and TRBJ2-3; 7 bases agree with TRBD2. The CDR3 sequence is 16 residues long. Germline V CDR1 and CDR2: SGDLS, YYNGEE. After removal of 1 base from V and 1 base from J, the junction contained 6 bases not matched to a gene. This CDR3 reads CASSVFPLAGTDTQYF. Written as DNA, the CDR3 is TGTGCCAGCAGCGTATTTCCTCTAGCGGGCACAGATACGCAGTATTTT.

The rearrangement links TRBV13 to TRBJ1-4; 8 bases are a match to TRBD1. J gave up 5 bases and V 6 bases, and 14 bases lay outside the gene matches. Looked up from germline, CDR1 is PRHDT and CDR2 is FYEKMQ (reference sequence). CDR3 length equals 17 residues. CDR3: CASSHGQGSYLNEKLFF. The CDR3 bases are TGTGCCAGCAGTCACGGACAGGGCTCCTACCTGAATGAAAAACTGTTTTTT.

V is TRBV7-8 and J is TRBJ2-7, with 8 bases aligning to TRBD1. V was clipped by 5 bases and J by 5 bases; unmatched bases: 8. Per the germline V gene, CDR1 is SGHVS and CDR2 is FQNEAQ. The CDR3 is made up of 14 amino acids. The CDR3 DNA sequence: TGTGCCAGCAGCGCCCCGACGACAGGGGACGAGCAGTACTTC. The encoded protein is CASSAPTTGDEQYF.

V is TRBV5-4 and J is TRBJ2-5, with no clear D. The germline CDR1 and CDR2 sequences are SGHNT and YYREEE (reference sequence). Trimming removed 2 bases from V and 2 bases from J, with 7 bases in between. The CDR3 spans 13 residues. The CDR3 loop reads CASSFETQETQYF. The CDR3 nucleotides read TGTGCCAGCAGCTTTGAGACTCAAGAGACCCAGTACTTC.

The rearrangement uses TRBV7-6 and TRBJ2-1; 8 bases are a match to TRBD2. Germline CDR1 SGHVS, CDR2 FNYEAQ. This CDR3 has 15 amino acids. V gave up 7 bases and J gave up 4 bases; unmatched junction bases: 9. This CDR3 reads CASNPGTSAYNEQFF. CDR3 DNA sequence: TGTGCCAGCAACCCCGGGACTAGTGCGTACAATGAGCAGTTCTTC.

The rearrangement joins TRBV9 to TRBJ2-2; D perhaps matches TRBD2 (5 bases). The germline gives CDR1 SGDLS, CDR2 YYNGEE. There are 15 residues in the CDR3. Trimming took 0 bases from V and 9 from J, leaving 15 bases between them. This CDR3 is CASSVAGRQGRELFF. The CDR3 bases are TGTGCCAGCAGCGTAGCGGGAAGACAAGGCCGGGAGCTGTTTTTT.

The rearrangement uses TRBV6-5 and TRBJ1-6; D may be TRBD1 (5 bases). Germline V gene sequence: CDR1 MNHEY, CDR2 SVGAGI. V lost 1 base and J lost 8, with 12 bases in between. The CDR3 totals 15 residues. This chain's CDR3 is CASSYFSGGDSPLHF. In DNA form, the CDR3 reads TGTGCCAGCAGTTACTTTTCGGGGGGGGATTCACCCCTCCACTTT.

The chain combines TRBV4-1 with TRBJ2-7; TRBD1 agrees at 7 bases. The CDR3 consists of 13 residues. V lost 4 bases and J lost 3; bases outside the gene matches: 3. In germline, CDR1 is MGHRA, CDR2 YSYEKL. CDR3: CASSPGTDYEQYF. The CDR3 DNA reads TGCGCCAGCAGCCCTGGGACAGACTACGAGCAGTACTTC.

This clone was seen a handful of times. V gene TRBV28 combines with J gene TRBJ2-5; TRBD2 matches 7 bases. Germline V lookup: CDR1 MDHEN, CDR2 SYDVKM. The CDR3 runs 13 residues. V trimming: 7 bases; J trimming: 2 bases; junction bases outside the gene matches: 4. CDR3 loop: CASTRDYQETQYF. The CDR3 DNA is TGTGCCAGCACCCGGGACTATCAAGAGACCCAGTACTTC.